This TCR beta chain derives from a study of sequential checkpoint blockade in melanoma. On the study more broadly: DNA from around 90 pretreatment tumor samples underwent TCRβ immunosequencing.

Assay used: immunoSEQ multiplex PCR; TCRdb lists only in-frame clones, some missing. The repertoire has 35,000 to 40,000 clones, 32% of them found once; the top ten carry 1.6%. Stated treatment: randomized to nivolumab then ipilimumab (arm A) or the reverse (arm B). Trimming removed 5 bases from V and 0 bases from J; junction bases left unmatched: 8. The CDR3 is 16 residues long. CDR1 and CDR2 (germline): SGHRS, YFSETQ. The chain employs TRBV5-1 and TRBJ2-7, with 10 bases lining up with TRBD1. Sequenced material: tumor tissue (inferred from file names), taken from a patient given nivolumab and ipilimumab in sequence. The receptor's source is a human donor with melanoma. DNA for the CDR3: TGCGCCAGCAGACCTGGACAGGGGGATTTCTCCTACGAGCAGTACTTC. Translated: CASRPGQGDFSYEQYF.